Listed here is a single TCR beta chain. The target antigen is unknown. Trimming took 4 bases from V and 4 from J; bases not matched to a gene: 13. Germline V gene data show CDR1 as LGHNA and CDR2 as YNFKEQ. This CDR3 is built from 19 residues. This entry belongs to a study of graft-versus-host responses after intestinal transplantation. Points from the study as a whole: GvH clones were found in recipient marrow; some appeared first in ileum or blood.

This table comes from immunoSEQ multiplex PCR, and its TCRdb copy is limited to in-frame clones, with some not included. The sample contains 40,000 or so clones, approximately 93% of which appear only once. The origin of this receptor is a human patient who received an intestinal transplant, so some T cells may come from the graft donor. The J gene is TRBJ2-2, the V gene TRBV4-2, with 12 bases fitting TRBD2. The specimen comprised PBMCs, sampled almost 750 days after intestinal transplantation. CDR3 DNA: TGTGCCAGCAGCCCTAGTTCTAGCGGGGGGGCCTGGGTCACCGGGGAGCTGTTTTTT. Translation: CASSPSSSGGAWVTGELFF.